This T cell receptor (beta chain) was profiled in a study of blood T cell repertoires in COVID-19. The wider study: Material from acute and convalescent COVID-19 was sourced from the United States, Italy and Spain.

This clone was picked up a small number of times. Seattle-derived patients entered the study during active infection and were followed longitudinally. The CDR3 contains 14 residues. Germline CDR1 and CDR2: MDHEN and SYDVKM. Trimming cost V 6 bases and J 6 bases, with 16 bases left between them. Here immunoSEQ multiplex PCR was the method, and the copy in TCRdb shows in-frame clones only, minus some. The sample lists approximately 300,000 clones; around 90% were seen once. This clonotype originated in a woman aged 30 to 39 with COVID-19, enrolled during active disease. The chain uses TRBV28 and TRBJ2-3; D possibly corresponds to TRBD1 (6 bases). Sequenced material: peripheral blood. CDR3 sequence reads: CASSPLGGGDTQYF. The CDR3 DNA reads TGTGCCAGCAGCCCACTAGGGGGTGGTGATACGCAGTATTTT.